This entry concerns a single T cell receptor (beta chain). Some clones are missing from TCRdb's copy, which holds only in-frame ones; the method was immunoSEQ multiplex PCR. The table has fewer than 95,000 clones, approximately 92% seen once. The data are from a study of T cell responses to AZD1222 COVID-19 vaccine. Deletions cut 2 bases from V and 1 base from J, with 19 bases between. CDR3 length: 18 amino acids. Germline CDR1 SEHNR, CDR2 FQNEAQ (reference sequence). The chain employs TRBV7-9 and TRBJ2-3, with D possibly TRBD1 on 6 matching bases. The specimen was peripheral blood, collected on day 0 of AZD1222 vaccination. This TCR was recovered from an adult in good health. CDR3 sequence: CASSLPSSQGYGTDTQYF. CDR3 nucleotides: TGTGCCAGCAGCTTACCGTCGTCCCAGGGGTATGGCACAGATACGCAGTATTTT.